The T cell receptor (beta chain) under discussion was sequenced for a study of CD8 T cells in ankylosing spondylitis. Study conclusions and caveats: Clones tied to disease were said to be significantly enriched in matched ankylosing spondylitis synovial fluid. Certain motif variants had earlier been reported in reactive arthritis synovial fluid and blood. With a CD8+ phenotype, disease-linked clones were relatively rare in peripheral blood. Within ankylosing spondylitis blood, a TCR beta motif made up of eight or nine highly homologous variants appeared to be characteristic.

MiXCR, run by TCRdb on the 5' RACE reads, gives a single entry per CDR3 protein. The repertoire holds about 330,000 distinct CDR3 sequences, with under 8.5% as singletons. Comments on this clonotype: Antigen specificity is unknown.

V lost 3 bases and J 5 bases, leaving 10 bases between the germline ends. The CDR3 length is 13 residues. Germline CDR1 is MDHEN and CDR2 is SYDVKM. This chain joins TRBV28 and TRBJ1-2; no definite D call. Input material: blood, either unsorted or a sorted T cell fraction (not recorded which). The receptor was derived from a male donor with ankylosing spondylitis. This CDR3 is CASSFRGGYGYTF. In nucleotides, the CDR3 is TGTGCCAGCAGTTTCCGGGGAGGTTATGGCTACACCTTC.